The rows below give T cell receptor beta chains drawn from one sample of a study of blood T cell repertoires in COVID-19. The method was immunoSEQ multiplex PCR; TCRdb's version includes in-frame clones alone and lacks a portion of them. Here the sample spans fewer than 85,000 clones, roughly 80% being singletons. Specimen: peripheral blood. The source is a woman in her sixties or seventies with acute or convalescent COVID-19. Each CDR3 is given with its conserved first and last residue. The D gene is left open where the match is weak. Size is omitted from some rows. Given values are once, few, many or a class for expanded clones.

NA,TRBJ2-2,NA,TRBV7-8,TGTGCCAGCAGCTCCTTAGGGGCCGGGGAGCTGTTTTTT,CASSSLGAGELFF
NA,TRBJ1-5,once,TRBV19,TGTGCCAGTAGTATCCTGACAGGACTTAGCAATCAGCCCCAGCATTTT,CASSILTGLSNQPQHF
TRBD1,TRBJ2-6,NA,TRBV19,TGTGCCAGTAGTATAGAGGGCGCCAGGGGGCTCGGGGCCAACGTCCTGACTTTC,CASSIEGARGLGANVLTF
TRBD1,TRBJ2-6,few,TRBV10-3,TGTGCCATCAGTGAGTCTCCGGGACAGGGGGCGCCGATTGGGGCCAACGTCCTGACTTTC,CAISESPGQGAPIGANVLTF
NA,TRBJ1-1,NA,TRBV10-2,TGCGCCAGCAGTGTACAAGTGAACACTGAAGCTTTCTTT,CASSVQVNTEAFF
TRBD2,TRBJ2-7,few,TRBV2,TGTGCCAGCAGTGTCGGCGGGGGGGCACAAGAGCAGTACTTC,CASSVGGGAQEQYF
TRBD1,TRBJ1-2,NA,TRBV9,TGTGCCAGCAGCGGGGACAGGGGAAGCCCTATCGGCTACACCTTC,CASSGDRGSPIGYTF
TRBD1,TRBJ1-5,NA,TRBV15,TGTGCCACCAGCAGAGACACAGGGGGATCTCAGCCCCAGCATTTT,CATSRDTGGSQPQHF
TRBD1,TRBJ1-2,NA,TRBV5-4,TGTGCCAGCAGCTTGGACAGGGGGACGGGTGGCTACACCTTC,CASSLDRGTGGYTF
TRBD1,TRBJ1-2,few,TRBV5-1,TGCGCCAGCAGCTTACGTACAGGGGAGGTTGGCTACACCTTC,CASSLRTGEVGYTF
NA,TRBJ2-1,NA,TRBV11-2,TGTGCCAGCAGCTTAACCCCGAGCTCCTACAATGAGCAGTTCTTC,CASSLTPSSYNEQFF
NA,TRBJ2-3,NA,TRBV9,TGTGCCAGCAGCGTAGAGGGAGGGGGGCTTAGCACAGATACGCAGTATTTT,CASSVEGGGLSTDTQYF
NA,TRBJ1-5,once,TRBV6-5,TGTGCCAGCACGGAGGGAATAAAACCAGATCAGCCCCAGCATTTT,CASTEGIKPDQPQHF
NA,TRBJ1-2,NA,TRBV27,TGTGCCAGCAGATATAATACAGGGTGGAACTATGGCTACACCTTC,CASRYNTGWNYGYTF
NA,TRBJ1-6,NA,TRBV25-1,TGTGCCAGCAGTGGAGACACTTCTTCACCCCTCCACTTT,CASSGDTSSPLHF
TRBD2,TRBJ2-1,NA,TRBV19,TGTGCCAGTAGCTCGCGGGGGGAAGGCAATGAGCAGTTCTTC,CASSSRGEGNEQFF
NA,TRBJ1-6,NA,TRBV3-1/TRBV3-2,TGTGCCAGCAGGGGCTCCGGGGGAAATTCACCCCTCCACTTT,CASRGSGGNSPLHF
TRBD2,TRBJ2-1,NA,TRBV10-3,TGTGCCATCAGTGGGACTAGCGGGGTCTACAATGAGCAGTTCTTC,CAISGTSGVYNEQFF
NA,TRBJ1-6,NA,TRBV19,TGTGCCAGTAGTACGCGAGAGACCTATAATTCACCCCTCCACTTT,CASSTRETYNSPLHF
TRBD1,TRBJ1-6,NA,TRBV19,TGTGCCAGTAGTACGGGGACAGCCTATAATTCACCCCTCCACTTT,CASSTGTAYNSPLHF
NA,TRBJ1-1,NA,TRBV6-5,TGTGCCAGCTATAACAGGAGGGACACTGAAGCTTTCTTT,CASYNRRDTEAFF
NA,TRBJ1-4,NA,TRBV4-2,TGTGCCAGCAGCCAAGAAATCCCTCCCGAGAAACTGTTTTTT,CASSQEIPPEKLFF
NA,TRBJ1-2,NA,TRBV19,TGTGCCAGTATGAAGCAGGGGACCTACTATGGCTACACCTTC,CASMKQGTYYGYTF
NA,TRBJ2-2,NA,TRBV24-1,TGTGCCACCAAAGGAGTCACCGGGGAGCTGTTTTTT,CATKGVTGELFF
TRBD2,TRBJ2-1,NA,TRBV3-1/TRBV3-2,TGTGCCAGCAGCGTGAGCGGGGAGAAATACAATGAGCAGTTCTTC,CASSVSGEKYNEQFF
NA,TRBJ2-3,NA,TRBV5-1,TGCGCCAGCAGCTTAAGGGGCTTACAACCCACAGATACGCAGTATTTT,CASSLRGLQPTDTQYF
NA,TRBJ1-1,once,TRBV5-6,TGTGCCAGCAGGCCACCAGTACAGGAGAACACTGAAGCTTTCTTT,CASRPPVQENTEAFF
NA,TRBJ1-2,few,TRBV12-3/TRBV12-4,TGTGCCAGCAGTTTAGGACAGGTTTTCGGCTACACCTTC,CASSLGQVFGYTF
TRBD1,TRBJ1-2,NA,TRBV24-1,TGTGCCACCAGTGATGGGGGGACAGGGGGCAACTATGGCTACACCTTC,CATSDGGTGGNYGYTF
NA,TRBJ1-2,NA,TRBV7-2,TGTGCCAGCAGCCCTACGACAGGCACCTACACCTTC,CASSPTTGTYTF
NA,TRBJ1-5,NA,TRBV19,TGTGCCAGTAGTATAGATCTTACAGGGTTGGGCAAGGCCCAGCATTTT,CASSIDLTGLGKAQHF
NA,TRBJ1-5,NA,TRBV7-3,TGTGCCAGCAGCTCAGGGGTAGGGCAGCCCCAGCATTTT,CASSSGVGQPQHF
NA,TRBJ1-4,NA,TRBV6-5,TGTGCCAGCAGCAGACAGGATACTAATGAAAAACTGTTTTTT,CASSRQDTNEKLFF
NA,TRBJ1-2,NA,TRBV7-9,TGTGCCACCTACTCGGAAGAGGTGGTTGGTGGCTACACCTTC,CATYSEEVVGGYTF
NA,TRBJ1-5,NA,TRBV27,TGTGCCAGCAGTCCCATCTCAGGTAATCAGCCCCAGCATTTT,CASSPISGNQPQHF
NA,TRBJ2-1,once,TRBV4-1,TGCGCCAGCAGCCAAACCGACAGATACAATGAGCAGTTCTTC,CASSQTDRYNEQFF
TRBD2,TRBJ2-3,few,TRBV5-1,TGCGCCAGCAAAATAAATCCTAGCGGGGGAACACACACAGATACGCAGTATTTT,CASKINPSGGTHTDTQYF
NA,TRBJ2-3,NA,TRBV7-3,TGTGCCAGCAGCTTGAGTATCCAGCGAACAGATACGCAGTATTTT,CASSLSIQRTDTQYF
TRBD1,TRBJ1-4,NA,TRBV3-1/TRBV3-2,TGTGCCAGCAGCCAAGATACGTGGACAGGGGATGAAAAACTGTTTTTT,CASSQDTWTGDEKLFF
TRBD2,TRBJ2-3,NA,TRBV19,TGTGCCAGTAGTACGCCCCGGCTAGCGGGGGGGACAGATACGCAGTATTTT,CASSTPRLAGGTDTQYF
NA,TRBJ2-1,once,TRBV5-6,TGTGCCAGCAGCTTCGGGGGAACCTACAATGAGCAGTTCTTC,CASSFGGTYNEQFF
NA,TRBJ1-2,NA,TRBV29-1,TGCAGCGTTCAGGGCCACTATGGCTACACCTTC,CSVQGHYGYTF
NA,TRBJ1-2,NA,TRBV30,TGTGCCTGGGGAAGCGGGTATGGCTACACCTTC,CAWGSGYGYTF
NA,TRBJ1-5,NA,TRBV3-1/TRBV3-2,TGTGCCAGCAGCTCGGGAGTCTACAATCAGCCCCAGCATTTT,CASSSGVYNQPQHF
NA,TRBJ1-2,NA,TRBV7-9,TGTGCCAGCAGCTTTAGGGCCGGGGACTATGGCTACACCTTC,CASSFRAGDYGYTF
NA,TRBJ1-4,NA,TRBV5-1,TGCGCCAGCAGCGTATCAGGAGGTATGGCGTATTCAACTAATGAAAAACTGTTTTTT,CASSVSGGMAYSTNEKLFF